In its sample, the clone carrying this T cell receptor (beta chain) was seen once. Distinct nucleotide sequences in the sample also encode this CDR3. Terminally differentiated effector memory CD45RA+ cells were left out of the naive CD8 fraction, which was CD45RO-negative and positively selected for CCR7. The data originate from a study of shared clonotypes between healthy human individuals. Trimming pared 6 bases from V and 7 bases from J, leaving 6 bases between. This CDR3 contains 11 residues. CDR1 is MDHEN and CDR2 is SYDVKM in the germline V gene. The method was immunoSEQ multiplex PCR; TCRdb's version includes in-frame clones alone and lacks a portion of them. The sample lists about 2.1 million clones; over 85% were seen once.

This receptor was identified in a man younger than 30 in good health. Some clones in this sample may be carry-over from other donors' samples. The sample comprised naive CD8+ T cells from PBMCs. This chain connects TRBV28 to TRBJ1-4; D not certain. CDR3 in amino acids: CASSPREKLFF. The CDR3 nucleotides are TGTGCCAGCAGCCCCCGTGAAAAACTGTTTTTT.